This entry lists 5 T cell receptor beta chains sequenced from one sample in a study of monozygotic twins with inflammatory bowel disease. Each CDR3 protein gets one entry in TCRdb, which reprocessed the 5' RACE reads and gives no DNA. This sample's table has under 350,000 distinct CDR3 sequences. The sequencing sample was made of blood. Receptor source: a human donor with ulcerative colitis or Crohn's disease, or a healthy co-twin of an affected twin (not recorded which).

The gene calls are TRBV7-7 and TRBJ2-5. This CDR3 region has 12 residues. Germline CDR1 and CDR2: SSHAT and FNYEAQ (reference sequence). The CDR3 protein is CASSRVQETQYF. Together with reference TRBV7-7 and TRBJ2-5, the CDR3 gives the full variable domain: GAGVSQSPRYKVTKRGQDVTLRCDPISSHATLYWYQQALGQGPEFLTYFNYEAQPDKSGLPSDRFSAERPEGSISTLTIQRTEQRDSAMYRCASSRVQETQYFGPGTRLLVL.

J is TRBJ2-7 and V is TRBV28; without DNA, the TCRdb call of TRBD2 cannot be checked. Germline V gene sequence: CDR1 MDHEN, CDR2 SYDVKM. This CDR3 is built from 14 residues. CDR3 region: CASSWTSGSGEQYF.

The chain couples TRBV20-1 to TRBJ2-7. Germline values: CDR1 DFQATT, CDR2 SNEGSKA (reference sequence). This CDR3 contains 12 residues. The CDR3 spells CSARDRVAEQYF.

The genes are TRBV3-1 and TRBJ2-3; the TCRdb D gene call, TRBD2, has no DNA to confirm it. This CDR3 is built from 16 residues. Germline loops: CDR1 LGHDT, CDR2 YNNKEL (reference sequence). The CDR3 sequence is CASSQGGIYDTDTQYF.

The V gene is TRBV4-3, the J gene TRBJ2-3; absent DNA, TCRdb's TRBD2 call cannot be checked. Germline CDR1 and CDR2: LGHNA and YSLEER. This CDR3 region has 17 residues. CDR3 residues: CASSQGSGTSGVNTQYF.